This entry lists 22 T cell receptor beta chains sequenced from one sample in a study of shared T cell receptors in the human thymus. Sequencing used immunoSEQ multiplex PCR; TCRdb keeps in-frame clones, though not all of them. The sample lists over 650,000 clones; over 75% were seen once. The same data also contributed to another study, on human thymus T cells.

Source material: thymocytes. These TCRs come from a boy in the first two years of life with a congenital heart defect.

Remarks on this clone: Different DNA sequences within this sample yield the same CDR3. The chain carries TRBV19 and TRBJ1-6; TRBD1 matches at 7 bases. This CDR3 region has 14 residues. Germline trimming cut 7 bases from V and 6 bases from J; bases unmatched to any gene: 6. Germline lookup yields CDR1 LNHDA and CDR2 SQIVND (reference sequence). CDR3 region: CASTGGTGNSPLHF. DNA for the CDR3: TGTGCCAGTACAGGGGGTACGGGTAATTCACCCCTCCACTTT.

This clone has only one observation. The rearrangement joins TRBV7-2 to TRBJ2-1, with D possibly being TRBD2 (6 bases). Germline CDR1 SGHTA, CDR2 FQGNSA. The germline V and J ends were trimmed by 5 bases and 12 bases, with 26 bases remaining between them. The CDR3 is made up of 16 amino acids. CDR3 region: CASSQGAGLLNGGQFF. DNA of the CDR3: TGTGCCAGCAGCCAAGGGGCGGGGCTCCTTAACGGGGGGCAGTTCTTC.

Concerning this clone itself: The junction departs from germline at one end; a sequencing error may be responsible. The chain combines TRBV25-1 with TRBJ1-2; TRBD1 might be the D (5 bases). Germline CDR1 and CDR2: MGHDK and SYGVNS. The CDR3 is made up of 18 amino acids. The CDR3, as DNA: TGTGCCAGCAGTGAATCCGTTGGCACCCCGGGGGGGTACTATGGCTACCCCTTC. Its translation: CASSESVGTPGGYYGYPF.

V and J are TRBV30 and TRBJ1-2, with a tentative D call TRBD1 (5 bases). Deletions cut 2 bases from V and 4 bases from J, with 20 bases between. Germline loops: CDR1 GTSNPN, CDR2 SVGIG (reference sequence). The CDR3 totals 16 residues. The DNA of the CDR3 is TGTGCCTGGAGTAGCGGGCCGGGACGTAAATTCTATGGCTACACCTTC. Its protein product is CAWSSGPGRKFYGYTF.

The V gene is TRBV19, the J gene TRBJ1-5; 7 positions match TRBD1. CDR3 size: 16 residues. CDR1 and CDR2 from the germline V gene are LNHDA and SQIVND (reference sequence). The V gene end was trimmed by 1 base and the J gene end by 7 bases; junction bases not matched to a gene: 10. This CDR3 is CASSIGPGQGEQPQHF. The CDR3 nucleotides read TGTGCCAGTAGTATAGGTCCGGGGCAGGGGGAACAGCCCCAGCATTTT.

The CDR3 DNA reads as TGCAGGGGTTACAGGGAGAAGGATGGCTACACCTTC. This codes for CRGYREKDGYTF. J is TRBJ1-2 and V is TRBV29-1; the D gene is possibly TRBD1 (6 bases). Germline values: CDR1 SQVTM, CDR2 ANQGSEA. CDR3 size: 12 residues.

The CDR3 bases are TGTGCCAGCAGAGGGACAGTAACGTATGGCTACACCTTC. Translating it yields CASRGTVTYGYTF. This chain connects TRBV6-6 to TRBJ1-2; 7 positions agree with TRBD1. Germline assignment: CDR1 MNHNY and CDR2 SVGAGI (reference sequence). With 6 bases clipped from V and 5 bases from J, the junction kept 6 bases outside the gene matches. The CDR3 sequence is 13 residues long.

This chain links TRBV5-4 with TRBJ2-5; D is perhaps TRBD1 (7 bases). CDR1 is SGHNT, CDR2 YYREEE, per germline (reference sequence). This CDR3 is 14 amino acids long. Trimming left V 0 bases short and J 5 bases short, with 11 bases between. DNA for the CDR3: TGTGCCAGCAGCTTGGAACAGGGGAGGGAGACCCAGTACTTC. Encoded protein: CASSLEQGRETQYF.

The V call is TRBV23-1, the J call TRBJ1-3, with TRBD1 matching 10 bases. TRBV23-1 qualifies as an ORF whose function is uncertain. V shed 6 bases, J shed 4 bases, and the junction held 18 bases outside the gene matches. The CDR3 totals 19 residues. CDR3 sequence reads: CASRHLRDRGSSSGNTIYF. The DNA of the CDR3 is TGCGCCAGCAGACACCTCCGGGACAGGGGTTCGTCGAGCGGAAACACCATATATTTT.

The rearrangement joins TRBV28 to TRBJ1-3; 9 bases fit TRBD1. The J segment lost 2 bases and the V segment lost 6 bases, leaving 5 bases of the junction unmatched. Germline CDR1 is MDHEN and CDR2 is SYDVKM. This CDR3 has 15 amino acids. CDR3 amino acids: CASRGTGGAGNTIYF. The CDR3, as DNA: TGTGCCAGCAGAGGAACAGGGGGCGCTGGAAACACCATATATTTT.

The chain carries TRBV4-2 and TRBJ1-4; possible D gene TRBD1, 5 bases. This CDR3 is built from 18 residues. V lost 4 bases, J lost 1 base, and 19 bases lay in between. The germline V gene has CDR1 LGHNA and CDR2 YNFKEQ. The CDR3 bases are TGTGCCAGCAGCCCCCTGATCTATCTTACAGGAACTAATGAAAAACTGTTTTTT. Protein: CASSPLIYLTGTNEKLFF.

The chain carries TRBV5-1 and TRBJ2-3; no reliable D call. This CDR3 is 13 amino acids long. CDR1 is SGHRS, CDR2 YFSETQ, per germline. Trimming pared 0 bases from V and 1 base from J, leaving 3 bases between. CDR3 sequence (DNA): TGCGCCAGCAGCTTGGTCTGCACAGATACGCAGTATTTT. This gives the protein CASSLVCTDTQYF.

V and J are TRBV29-1 and TRBJ2-1, with a weak D call TRBD1 (5 bases). Trimming shortened V by 7 bases and J by 3 bases, and 37 bases separated the two germline ends. The germline CDR1 and CDR2 sequences are SQVTM and ANQGSEA. The CDR3 length is 21 residues. CDR3 nucleotide sequence: TGCAGCGGCCAAAAATACCCACGTCGTCCTGATGACAGCGCCCGCTACAATGAGCAGTTCTTC. Protein sequence: CSGQKYPRRPDDSARYNEQFF.

The V and J genes are TRBV27 and TRBJ2-7; 7 bases agree with TRBD1. The V segment lost 8 bases and the J segment 3 bases; nucleotides outside the gene matches: 10. The CDR3 is 14 amino acids. Looked up from germline, CDR1 is MNHEY and CDR2 is SMNVEV (reference sequence). The DNA for the CDR3 is TGTGCCAGCCGAATCGACAGGGCCCACTACGAGCAGTACTTC. Translating gives CASRIDRAHYEQYF.

Comment on this clone: This specimen includes other DNA sequences encoding the same CDR3. This rearrangement joins TRBV5-6 to TRBJ1-6; 9 bases match TRBD1. V was clipped by 2 bases and J by 3 bases; unmatched bases: 6. From germline, CDR1 is SGHDT and CDR2 YYEEEE. There are 17 residues in the CDR3. CDR3 amino acids: CASSLTGGLFYNSPLHF. In DNA form, the CDR3 reads TGTGCCAGCAGCTTAACAGGGGGCCTTTTCTATAATTCACCCCTCCACTTT.

Notes on this clone: The junction differs from germline at one of its ends, possibly a read error. Other DNA variants within this sample encode the same CDR3. J is TRBJ1-6 and V is TRBV19; no definite D call. Germline CDR1 is LNHDA and CDR2 is SQIVND (reference sequence). The CDR3 length is 15 residues. The CDR3 reads CASNSGSGLNSPLHF. The DNA of the CDR3 is TGTGCCAGTAACTCCGGGTCAGGACTTAATTCCCCCCTCCACTTT.

The chain employs TRBV7-2 and TRBJ2-1; TRBD2 aligns across 7 bases. This CDR3 comprises 16 residues. Germline CDR1 is SGHTA and CDR2 is FQGNSA. The V and J ends lost 2 bases and 3 bases, in that order; junction bases with no gene match: 7. CDR3 bases: TGTGCCAGCAGCTTATCGAGCGGGACTTTCTACAATGAGCAGTTCTTC. As protein: CASSLSSGTFYNEQFF.

The count of this clone is one. The chain joins TRBV4-1 to TRBJ1-6; 8 bases fit TRBD1. V was clipped by 3 bases and J by 4 bases; unmatched bases: 8. The CDR3 spans 17 residues. Germline lookup yields CDR1 MGHRA and CDR2 YSYEKL. For the CDR3, the DNA is TGCGCCAGCAGCCAGTCGGACAGGGACAATTATAATTCACCCCTCCACTTT. It is translated as CASSQSDRDNYNSPLHF.

The V gene is TRBV5-1, the J gene TRBJ2-2, with TRBD1 matching 7 bases. This CDR3 is 17 amino acids long. CDR1 is SGHRS and CDR2 is YFSETQ in the germline V gene. Trimming at V came to 0 bases and at J to 4 bases, leaving 9 bases not matched to a gene. The CDR3 spells CASSLVRSQGVTGELFF. The DNA of the CDR3 is TGCGCCAGCAGCTTGGTCCGATCTCAGGGGGTCACCGGGGAGCTGTTTTTT.

This chain connects TRBV5-4 to TRBJ2-1; 10 nucleotides line up with TRBD2. The germline V gene encodes CDR1 SGHNT and CDR2 YYREEE (reference sequence). V gave up 2 bases and J gave up 4 bases; unmatched junction bases: 9. The CDR3 consists of 17 residues. The CDR3 DNA reads TGTGCCAGCAGCTTAGCGGGAGGGCCGGATTGGTACAATGAGCAGTTCTTC. Translating gives CASSLAGGPDWYNEQFF.

This clone appeared once. J is TRBJ1-5 and V is TRBV5-6; no reliable D call. Germline V lookup: CDR1 SGHDT, CDR2 YYEEEE. Trimming took off 2 bases at V and 5 bases at J, with 11 bases between the two ends. This CDR3 region has 14 residues. DNA of the CDR3: TGTGCCAGCAGCTTCGGAATGGGCCATCAGCCCCAGCATTTT. Its translation is CASSFGMGHQPQHF.

The chain is built from TRBV6-5 and TRBJ1-2; tentative D call: TRBD1 (6 bases). Germline CDR1 is MNHEY and CDR2 is SVGAGI. Trimming removed 6 bases at V and 8 bases at J, with 16 bases between. The CDR3 covers 13 residues. For the CDR3, the DNA is TGTGCCAGCAGGATGGGGTGGACAGACGGCTACACCTTC. This codes for CASRMGWTDGYTF.